These 9 T cell receptor beta chains originate from one sample sequenced in a study of T cells in Graves' hyperthyroidism and ophthalmopathy. Amplification targeted TCR beta CDR3 regions from RNA transcripts. During a first-round RT-PCR of the TCR CDR3, the HTBI primer set was used. TCRdb reprocessed the multiplex PCR reads via MiXCR and lists one record per CDR3 protein. The table has approximately 520,000 distinct CDR3 sequences, more than 20% seen once; the top ten hold roughly 29%. Sequencing was done on a sample of blood. These receptors all stem from a man between 18 and 29 years old with Graves' hyperthyroidism.

This clonotype appeared many times. The chain carries TRBV14 and TRBJ1-1; no clear D gene. Per germline, CDR1 SGHDN and CDR2 FVKESK. The V gene lost 1 base and the J gene lost 4 bases, with 4 bases spanning the gap. The length of the CDR3 is 12 residues. CDR3 loop: CASSQVGTEAFF. Written as DNA, the CDR3 is TGTGCCAGCAGCCAAGTAGGCACTGAAGCTTTCTTT.

This clonotype was seen repeatedly, ten times or more. V gene TRBV2 combines with J gene TRBJ1-1; TRBD1 is a possible D gene (5 bases). The CDR3 totals 14 residues. The germline V gene has CDR1 SNHLY and CDR2 FYNNEI. The ends were cut back, 7 bases at V and 5 bases at J, with 17 bases in the middle. The CDR3 nucleotides are TGTGCCAGCACGAGGGGTAAAGGGATAACTGAAGCTTTCTTT. Protein sequence: CASTRGKGITEAFF.

V is TRBV20-1 and J is TRBJ1-1, with a tentative D call TRBD1 (5 bases). The V gene's germline CDR1 is DFQATT and CDR2 SNEGSKA (reference sequence). The CDR3 is 14 amino acids. The V end lost 3 bases, the J end lost 1 base, and 12 bases lay between the germline ends. The CDR3 DNA reads as TGCAGTGCTAGCAAACCGACAGCGAACACTGAAGCTTTCTTT. Encoded protein: CSASKPTANTEAFF.

This clonotype was found many times. This chain links TRBV12-3 or TRBV12-4 with TRBJ2-5; D is perhaps TRBD1 (6 bases). This CDR3 has 14 amino acids. Trimming stripped 5 bases from V and 5 bases from J, with 15 bases between. The CDR3 DNA follows: TGTGCCAGCAGTACAGTGATGAGGGGGGAGACCCAGTACTTC. Translating it yields CASSTVMRGETQYF.

This clonotype has at least ten counts. The chain combines TRBV6-5 with TRBJ2-7, with 9 bases identical to TRBD1. The V segment lost 4 bases and the J segment 2 bases; nucleotides outside the gene matches: 3. Germline CDR1 and CDR2: MNHEY and SVGAGI. This CDR3 comprises 14 residues. As DNA, the CDR3 is TGTGCCAGCAGTTGGGGGACAGGGCCCTACGAGCAGTACTTC. Its translation is CASSWGTGPYEQYF.

V gene TRBV30 combines with J gene TRBJ2-6; D is ambiguous. This CDR3 spans 14 amino acids. CDR1 is GTSNPN and CDR2 is SVGIG in the germline V gene (reference sequence). V was clipped by 4 bases and J by 5 bases, with 12 bases between them. This CDR3 reads CAWTASSWANVLTF. The DNA for the CDR3 is TGTGCCTGGACGGCGAGTAGCTGGGCCAACGTCCTGACTTTC.

This clonotype was found many times. The V gene is TRBV7-9, the J gene TRBJ1-1, with no clear D. Between the trimmed V and J ends, which lost 2 bases and 3 bases, there was a span of 7 bases. The CDR3 runs to 13 residues. Germline V CDR1 and CDR2: SEHNR, FQNEAQ (reference sequence). In nucleotides, the CDR3 is TGTGCCAGCAGCTTAAACGGATACACTGAAGCTTTCTTT. Amino acids: CASSLNGYTEAFF.

This clonotype appeared many times. The genes are TRBV28 and TRBJ1-5; no clear D. The CDR3 has 16 amino acids. V was cut by 3 bases and J by 7 bases, with 19 bases left in between. Germline V gene data show CDR1 as MDHEN and CDR2 as SYDVKM. The CDR3 is CASSFPSGFGQQPQHF. DNA of the CDR3: TGTGCCAGCAGTTTTCCCAGCGGTTTCGGGCAACAGCCCCAGCATTTT. Using reference TRBV28 and TRBJ1-5 for the parts outside the CDR3, the full variable domain is DVKVTQSSRYLVKRTGEKVFLECVQDMDHENMFWYRQDPGLGLRLIYFSYDVKMKEKGDIPEGYSVSREKKERFSLILESASTNQTSMYLCASSFPSGFGQQPQHFGDGTRLSIL.

Comments on this clonotype: A much larger clone lies one base from this, so it may be a read error. The V and J genes are TRBV20-1 and TRBJ2-7; D remains ambiguous. The length of the CDR3 is 11 residues. Trimming removed 2 bases at V and 4 bases at J, with 6 bases between. Germline values: CDR1 DFQATT, CDR2 SNEGSKA (reference sequence). CDR3 protein: CSARLVYEQYF. Written as DNA, the CDR3 is TGCAGTGCTAGACTAGTTTACGAGCAGTACTTC.